One sample yielded the 2 T cell receptor beta chains listed below, sequenced in a study of T-cell reconstitution after alpha-beta-depleted transplantation in children. As it was prepared, the TCRbeta library received unique molecular identifiers. TCRdb reanalysed the PCR reads using MiXCR and keeps one entry per CDR3 protein. The data hold more than 400,000 distinct CDR3 sequences, with 11% observed a single time. Sequenced material: PBMCs, mostly from graft donor cells, taken 180 days after TCRalphabeta/CD19-depleted stem cell transplant. These receptors were taken from a female patient aged 2 to 10 who had a stem cell transplant for aplastic anemia, so the T cells may come from the graft donor.

The chain's CDR3 is CASSYPTGGYEQYF. CDR3 DNA: TGTGCCAGCAGTTACCCGACTGGAGGATACGAGCAGTACTTC. The chain is built from TRBV6-2 or TRBV6-3 and TRBJ2-7; D might be TRBD2 (5 bases). In germline, CDR1 is MNHEY, CDR2 SVGEGT. V dropped 2 bases and J dropped 4 bases, with 12 bases sitting between them. The CDR3 runs to 14 residues.

This clonotype has more than one count but fewer than ten. The junction does not match germline at one end; this may be a read error. The V gene is TRBV3-1, the J gene TRBJ2-2, with 7 bases that match TRBD2. Germline-derived CDR1 and CDR2 are LGHDT and YNNKEL (reference sequence). CDR3 length: 17 residues. CDR3 region: CASCQDVGRFHTGELFF. The CDR3 coding sequence is TGTGCCAGCTGCCAAGATGTCGGGAGGTTCCACACCGGGGAGCTGTTTTTT.